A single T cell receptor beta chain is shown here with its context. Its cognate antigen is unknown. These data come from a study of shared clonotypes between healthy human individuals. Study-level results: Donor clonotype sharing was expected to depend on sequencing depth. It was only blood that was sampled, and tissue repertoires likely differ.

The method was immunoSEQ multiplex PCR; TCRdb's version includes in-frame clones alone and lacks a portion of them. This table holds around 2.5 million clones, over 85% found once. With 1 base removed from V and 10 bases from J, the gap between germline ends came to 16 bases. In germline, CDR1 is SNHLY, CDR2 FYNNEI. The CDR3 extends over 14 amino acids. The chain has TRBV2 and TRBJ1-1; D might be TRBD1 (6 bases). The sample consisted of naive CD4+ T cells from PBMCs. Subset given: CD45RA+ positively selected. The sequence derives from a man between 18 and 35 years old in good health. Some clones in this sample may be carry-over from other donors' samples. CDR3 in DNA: TGTGCCAGCAGTGAAGAATCGGGGGGCTCAGCAGCTTTCTTT. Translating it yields CASSEESGGSAAFF.